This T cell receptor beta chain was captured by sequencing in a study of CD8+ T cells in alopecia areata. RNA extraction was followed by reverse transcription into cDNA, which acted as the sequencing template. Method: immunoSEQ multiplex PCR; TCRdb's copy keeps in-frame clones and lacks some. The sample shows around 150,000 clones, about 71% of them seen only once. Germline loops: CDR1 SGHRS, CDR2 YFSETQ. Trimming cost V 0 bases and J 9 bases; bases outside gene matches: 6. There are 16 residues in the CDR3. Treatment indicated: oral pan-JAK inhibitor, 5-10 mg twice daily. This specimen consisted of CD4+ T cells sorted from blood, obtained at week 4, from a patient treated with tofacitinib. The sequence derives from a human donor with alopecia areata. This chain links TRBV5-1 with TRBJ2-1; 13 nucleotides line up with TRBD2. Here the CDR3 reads CASSLETSGGSVEQFF. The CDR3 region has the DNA TGCGCCAGCAGCTTGGAGACTAGCGGGGGGTCGGTTGAGCAGTTCTTC.